This TCR beta chain came from a study of shared clonotypes between healthy human individuals. Assay used: immunoSEQ multiplex PCR; TCRdb lists only in-frame clones, some missing. The sample includes around 940,000 clones, more than 75% seen only once; the top ten take over 1.3%. Naive CD45RA+ and memory CD45RA-negative subsets were split from CD4+ cells. CDR3 length: 14 amino acids. Germline lookup yields CDR1 SGHTA and CDR2 FQGTGA. The germline V and J ends were trimmed by 5 bases and 2 bases, with 12 bases remaining between them. Regarding the study as a whole: Non-shared clonotypes were found to have lower generation probabilities than the clonotypes that were shared by all four of the sorted-subset donors. A handful of donors held 5% to 5.5% of naive CD4 clonotypes in common. Naive subsets usually exceeded memory subsets in estimated richness.

About this clone itself: Its antigen is currently unknown.

The clonotype was recovered from a man between 18 and 29 years old in good health. The sample was memory CD4+ T cells sorted from blood. Sample subset: CD45RA-negative fraction. The chain combines TRBV7-3 with TRBJ2-5; D is uncertain. As DNA, the CDR3 is TGTGCCAGCAGCCAACCAGGAACGCAAGAGACCCAGTACTTC. It is translated as CASSQPGTQETQYF.